This T cell receptor beta chain originates from a study of cytomegalovirus exposure and HLA in healthy donors. Study-wide results and limits: Segments of the TCR beta V type were, in most cases, productive about 90% or about 30% of the time in an earlier analysis. Later analysis revealed greater clonal expansion in HLA-associated TCR beta chains than in equally common others.

CDR3 length: 15 amino acids. V was trimmed by 4 bases and J by 1 base, leaving 13 bases between them. Germline CDR1 is SEHNR and CDR2 is FQNEAQ (reference sequence). Concerning this clone: Antigen specificity is unknown.

The PCR made use of 60 Vbeta and 13 Jbeta primers. TCRdb's copy holds only in-frame clones and misses some; the assay was immunoSEQ multiplex PCR. The sample gives 150,000 to 200,000 clones, less than 85% of which show up once; 4.8% is in the top ten. This receptor was identified in a man aged 18-30 years in good health and CMV-seronegative. The sequenced material came from PBMCs. The rearrangement uses TRBV7-9 and TRBJ2-5, with a possible D match to TRBD1 (6 bases). CDR3 amino acids: CASSSNRDTQETQYF. For the CDR3, the DNA is TGTGCCAGCAGCTCAAACCGGGACACCCAAGAGACCCAGTACTTC. Filled out from reference TRBV7-9 and TRBJ2-5, the complete variable domain reads DTGVSQNPRHKITKRGQNVTFRCDPISEHNRLYWYRQTLGQGPEFLTYFQNEAQLEKSRLLSDRFSAERPKGSFSTLEIQRTEQGDSAMYLCASSSNRDTQETQYFGPGTRLLVL.